These 31 T cell receptor beta chains were all obtained from the same sample, sequenced in a study of molecular identifiers for immune sequencing clone quantification. TCRdb re-derived calls from the PCR reads in MiXCR, one entry per CDR3 protein. The sample lists around 470,000 distinct CDR3 sequences; around 23% were seen once. Specimen: naive CD8+ T cells from blood, with Jurkat cell RNA spiked in. The subset denotes: FACS-sorted CD8+CD4-CCR7+CD45RA+ naive T cells. These receptors were collected from a human donor in good health. Some libraries in this study had Jurkat cell RNA spiked in.

The gene calls are TRBV21-1 and TRBJ2-3; the DNA was not used to check the table's D call, TRBD2. TRBV21-1 is given as a pseudogene. The CDR3 sequence is 16 residues long. The CDR3 region is CASRALAGGRPDTQYF. The CDR3, as DNA: TGTGCCAGCAGGGCTCTAGCGGGGGGCCGGCCAGATACGCAGTATTTT.

This clonotype has a handful of counts. The chain combines TRBV19 with TRBJ1-5; D may be TRBD1 (5 bases). V lost 4 bases, J lost 1 base, and 11 bases lay in between. The CDR3 sequence is 15 residues long. In germline, CDR1 is LNHDA, CDR2 SQIVND (reference sequence). The CDR3 bases are TGTGCCAGTAGTACAGGGACGCGGAGCAATCAGCCCCAGCATTTT. It codes for CASSTGTRSNQPQHF.

As for this clonotype: The junction does not match germline at one end; this may be a read error. This chain joins TRBV28 and TRBJ2-7; 7 bases agree with TRBD2. The germline gives CDR1 MDHEN, CDR2 SYDVKM. The CDR3 has 13 amino acids. The CDR3 nucleotides are TGCGCCAGCAGTCTGGGACTATGGCACGAGCAGTACTTC. It translates to CASSLGLWHEQYF. Drawing the rest from reference TRBV28 and TRBJ2-7, the complete variable domain is DVKVTQSSRYLVKRTGEKVFLECVQDMDHENMFWYRQDPGLGLRLIYFSYDVKMKEKGDIPEGYSVSREKKERFSLILESASTNQTSMYLCASSLGLWHEQYFGPGTRLTVT.

CDR3 sequence: CASSLAGALSEQFF. CDR3 bases: TGTGCCAGCAGCCTAGCGGGGGCCCTCAGTGAGCAGTTCTTC. The chain employs TRBV12-3 or TRBV12-4 and TRBJ2-1, with 10 bases identical to TRBD2. The J segment lost 9 bases and the V segment lost 6 bases, leaving 8 bases of the junction unmatched. The CDR3 covers 14 residues.

The genes are TRBV27 and TRBJ1-1, with a tentative D call TRBD1 (6 bases). The CDR3 is made up of 15 amino acids. The V and J ends lost 5 bases and 6 bases respectively, with 19 bases between them. Germline CDR1 reads MNHEY; CDR2 reads SMNVEV (reference sequence). The CDR3 loop reads CASSLGQPGWSEAFF. CDR3 coding DNA: TGTGCCAGCAGTCTAGGACAGCCGGGATGGTCTGAAGCTTTCTTT.

The V call is TRBV20-1, the J call TRBJ2-7; tentatively, D is TRBD2 (7 bases). The CDR3 is made up of 15 amino acids. Germline CDR1 is DFQATT and CDR2 is SNEGSKA (reference sequence). The V gene lost 0 bases and the J gene lost 1 base, with 13 bases spanning the gap. CDR3 loop: CSARDMGGQSYEQYF. The CDR3 DNA reads TGCAGTGCTAGAGATATGGGGGGGCAGTCCTACGAGCAGTACTTC.

Comment on this clonotype: The junction departs from the called germline gene at one end, perhaps through a read error. V gene TRBV5-3 combines with J gene TRBJ2-3; 11 nucleotides align to TRBD2. TRBV5-3 is sorted into the ORF group, with uncertain function. The CDR3 has 15 amino acids. The DNA for the CDR3 is TGTGCCAGCAGCTTGATAGCGGGAGGGACAAATACGCAGTATTTT. Translation gives CASSLIAGGTNTQYF.

This clonotype occurred a few times. The chain recombines TRBV29-1 with TRBJ2-7; 8 bases agree with TRBD2. The germline CDR1 and CDR2 sequences are SQVTM and ANQGSEA. This CDR3 region has 16 residues. Unmatched junction bases numbered 17, after V lost 6 bases and J lost 4 bases. The DNA for the CDR3 is TGCAGCGTCCTCCACGAACCGGGACTAGGGTCGTACGAGCAGTACTTC. This sequence encodes CSVLHEPGLGSYEQYF.

The V and J genes are TRBV12-3 or TRBV12-4 and TRBJ2-2, with 16 bases that match TRBD2. There are 19 residues in the CDR3. Trimming took 10 bases from V and 3 from J; bases not matched to a gene: 14. The CDR3 loop reads CAIRNAGTSGREDTGELFF. CDR3 nucleotide sequence: TGTGCCATCAGGAACGCCGGGACTAGCGGGAGGGAGGACACCGGGGAGCTGTTTTTT.

This clonotype appeared a few times. This chain uses TRBV5-1 with TRBJ2-5, with 9 bases that match TRBD1. Germline V lookup: CDR1 SGHRS, CDR2 YFSETQ. V gave up 4 bases and J gave up 2 bases; unmatched junction bases: 6. The CDR3 runs to 15 residues. The DNA for the CDR3 is TGCGCCAGCAGCGTGGAAGGACAGGGGCAAGAGACCCAGTACTTC. As protein: CASSVEGQGQETQYF.

V and J are TRBV12-3 or TRBV12-4 and TRBJ2-7; no firm D call. Trimming pared 10 bases from V and 2 bases from J, leaving 15 bases between. The CDR3 length is 13 residues. CDR3 region: CATQDRATYEQYF. The CDR3, as DNA: TGTGCCACCCAGGATAGGGCTACCTACGAGCAGTACTTC.

The chain joins TRBV20-1 to TRBJ2-3; 9 bases agree with TRBD2. The CDR3 length is 18 residues. V gave up 1 base and J gave up 4 bases; unmatched junction bases: 15. The germline gives CDR1 DFQATT, CDR2 SNEGSKA (reference sequence). The CDR3 loop is CSARGLYLAGELSDTQYF. As DNA, the CDR3 is TGCAGTGCTAGAGGACTATACTTAGCGGGAGAACTCTCAGATACGCAGTATTTT.

There are many counts of this clonotype. J is TRBJ1-2 and V is TRBV29-1; possible D gene TRBD1, 5 bases. V gave up 4 bases and J gave up 4 bases, with 25 bases separating them. The CDR3 is made up of 17 amino acids. Per germline, CDR1 SQVTM and CDR2 ANQGSEA. This CDR3 reads CSVVEGRPMSTGYGYTF. In DNA, the CDR3 is TGCAGCGTTGTGGAGGGGCGCCCGATGAGTACAGGCTATGGCTACACCTTC. Complete variable domain (other parts from reference TRBV29-1 and TRBJ1-2): SAVISQKPSRDICQRGTSLTIQCQVDSQVTMMFWYRQQPGQSLTLIATANQGSEATYESGFVIDKFPISRPNLTFSTLTVSNMSPEDSSIYLCSVVEGRPMSTGYGYTFGSGTRLTVV.

This clonotype was counted only a few times. The CDR3 DNA reads TGTGCCAGCACCCTGGGAGGAAATCAGCCCCAGCATTTT. It translates to CASTLGGNQPQHF. The V call is TRBV12-3 or TRBV12-4, the J call TRBJ1-5; D uncertain. CDR3 length equals 13 residues. V lost 7 bases and J 4 bases, leaving 11 bases between the germline ends.

Many counts were recorded for this clonotype. The rearrangement uses TRBV29-1 and TRBJ2-7; D is possibly TRBD1 (5 bases). Germline-derived CDR1 and CDR2 are SQVTM and ANQGSEA. V lost 1 base to trimming and J lost 2 bases, with 9 bases between them. The CDR3 sequence is 13 residues long. CDR3 in amino acids: CSVEGSTAYEQYF. DNA for the CDR3: TGCAGCGTTGAAGGGTCGACAGCCTACGAGCAGTACTTC.

Comments on this clonotype: Just one base apart from a much larger clone, this may be a read error. This chain links TRBV7-9 with TRBJ1-4; D gene uncertain. CDR1 is SEHNR and CDR2 is FQNEAQ in the germline V gene (reference sequence). The CDR3 contains 13 residues. The CDR3 bases are TGTGCCAGCAGCTTGAGCAGTAATGAAAAACCGTTTTTT. This codes for CASSLSSNEKPFF.

This clonotype was detected many times. The CDR3 here is CASSQSGLDTEAFF. The CDR3 DNA reads as TGTGCCAGCAGCCAATCCGGACTTGACACTGAAGCTTTCTTT. The chain couples TRBV14 to TRBJ1-1; D is unresolved. The V and J ends lost 2 bases and 3 bases respectively, with 10 bases between them. From germline, CDR1 is SGHDN and CDR2 FVKESK. The CDR3 spans 14 residues.

This clonotype was counted ten times or more. The chain is built from TRBV2 and TRBJ2-3; no definite D call. Trimming cost V 7 bases and J 1 base, with 6 bases left between them. The CDR3 has 12 residues. Germline V CDR1 and CDR2: SNHLY, FYNNEI. The CDR3 DNA sequence: TGTGCCAGCATCCCGGGCACAGATACGCAGTATTTT. It encodes CASIPGTDTQYF. Variable domain in full (rest from reference TRBV2 and TRBJ2-3): EPEVTQTPSHQVTQMGQEVILRCVPISNHLYFYWYRQILGQKVEFLVSFYNNEISEKSEIFDDQFSVERPDGSNFTLKIRSTKLEDSAMYFCASIPGTDTQYFGPGTRLTVL.

This clonotype was picked up many times. The chain links TRBV12-3 or TRBV12-4 to TRBJ1-3, with D hard to call. The V gene lost 5 bases and the J gene lost 4 bases, with 6 bases spanning the gap. The CDR3 consists of 12 residues. The CDR3 protein is CASSPAGNTIYF. DNA of the CDR3: TGTGCCAGCAGTCCGGCGGGAAACACCATATATTTT.

The V gene is TRBV7-9, the J gene TRBJ1-1; D is unclear. Per germline, CDR1 SEHNR and CDR2 FQNEAQ (reference sequence). The CDR3 sequence is 13 residues long. Trimming stripped 3 bases from V and 6 bases from J, with 11 bases between. The CDR3 protein is CASSLEPTAEAFF. The DNA of the CDR3 is TGTGCCAGCAGCTTGGAACCAACCGCTGAAGCTTTCTTT. Together with reference TRBV7-9 and TRBJ1-1, the CDR3 gives the full variable domain: DTGVSQNPRHKITKRGQNVTFRCDPISEHNRLYWYRQTLGQGPEFLTYFQNEAQLEKSRLLSDRFSAERPKGSFSTLEIQRTEQGDSAMYLCASSLEPTAEAFFGQGTRLTVV.

Only a few counts were recorded for this clonotype. The chain combines TRBV4-1 with TRBJ2-6; weak D call: TRBD2 (6 bases). V lost 3 bases and J lost 0, with 18 bases in between. The CDR3 extends over 19 amino acids. Germline-derived CDR1 and CDR2 are MGHRA and YSYEKL. In DNA, the CDR3 is TGCGCCAGCAGCCACTTTTTTCGCGGGGTGGGCTCTGGGGCCAACGTCCTGACTTTC. Translated, it gives CASSHFFRGVGSGANVLTF.

Comment on this clonotype: A read error is possible here, since a much larger clone lies one base away. In DNA form, the CDR3 reads TGTGCCAGCAGTTCACAGATTGTGGAGTCCCAGTACTTC. Encoded protein: CASSSQIVESQYF. This chain connects TRBV12-3 or TRBV12-4 to TRBJ2-5; the D is unclear. Trimming cost V 4 bases and J 9 bases, with 15 bases left between them. This CDR3 comprises 13 residues.

Details on this clonotype: The junction differs from germline at one of its ends, possibly a read error. The rearrangement uses TRBV7-7 and TRBJ2-7; perhaps TRBD2 as D (5 bases). Per the germline V gene, CDR1 is SSHAT and CDR2 is FNYEAQ (reference sequence). The CDR3 sequence is 15 residues long. The CDR3 protein is CASSLALGSHYEQYF. CDR3 DNA: TGTGCTAGCAGCTTAGCGTTGGGCAGTCACTACGAGCAGTACTTC.

The chain links TRBV7-9 to TRBJ2-2, with D uncertain. CDR3 size: 16 residues. Germline CDR1 is SEHNR and CDR2 is FQNEAQ (reference sequence). V was shortened by 2 bases and J by 3 bases, with 13 bases between the two germline ends. CDR3 region: CASSLLGRSDTGELFF. The CDR3, as DNA: TGTGCCAGCAGCTTATTGGGCCGCTCAGACACCGGGGAGCTGTTTTTT.

Comments on this clonotype: This may be a read error, as it is one base from a much larger clone. CDR3 coding DNA: TGTGCCGGCGGAAACGGGGTTGGCGAGCAGTACTTC. This encodes CAGGNGVGEQYF. J is TRBJ2-7 and V is TRBV6-5, with D possibly being TRBD2 (5 bases). Germline assignment: CDR1 MNHEY and CDR2 SVGAGI. The CDR3 length is 12 residues. V lost 11 bases to trimming and J lost 6 bases, with 17 bases between them.

This clonotype has ten or more counts. The CDR3: CASSPTLQRGSSYEQYF. In nucleotides, the CDR3 is TGTGCCAGCAGCCCGACCCTCCAGCGGGGGAGCTCCTACGAGCAGTACTTC. This chain uses TRBV13 with TRBJ2-7, with 8 bases identical to TRBD2. CDR3 size: 17 residues. Unmatched junction bases numbered 12, after V lost 5 bases and J lost 0 bases. CDR1 is PRHDT and CDR2 is FYEKMQ in the germline V gene (reference sequence).

In its sample, this clonotype was seen many times. This chain links TRBV7-2 with TRBJ2-7, with a possible D match to TRBD2 (6 bases). Germline values: CDR1 SGHTA, CDR2 FQGNSA. Trimming stripped 3 bases from V and 6 bases from J, with 12 bases between. The CDR3 has 13 amino acids. CDR3 region: CASSFLTSSEQYF. The DNA of the CDR3 is TGTGCCAGCAGCTTCCTGACTAGTTCCGAGCAGTACTTC.

The V gene is TRBV25-1, the J gene TRBJ2-5; D remains unclear. Germline loops: CDR1 MGHDK, CDR2 SYGVNS. The germline V and J ends were trimmed by 6 bases and 1 base, with 9 bases remaining between them. There are 13 residues in the CDR3. Here the CDR3 DNA reads TGTGCCAGCAGAGGTAGTACCCAAGAGACCCAGTACTTC. Translated, it gives CASRGSTQETQYF.

The J gene is TRBJ1-1, the V gene TRBV27; D is unclear. V was pared by 6 bases and J by 5 bases, with 16 bases between. Germline values: CDR1 MNHEY, CDR2 SMNVEV (reference sequence). The CDR3 is 14 amino acids. DNA for the CDR3: TGTGCCAGCAGGCTTCCGGGCCCGGGAACTGAAGCTTTCTTT. It codes for CASRLPGPGTEAFF.

This clonotype was detected a few times. The gene calls are TRBV6-7 and TRBJ2-3, with 7 bases matching TRBD1. TRBV6-7 is an ORF for which the function is uncertain. The CDR3 loop spans 16 amino acids. Germline trimming cut 0 bases from V and 4 bases from J; bases unmatched to any gene: 7. CDR3 amino acids: CASSYSSCQGADTQYF. The CDR3 coding sequence is TGTGCCAGCAGTTACTCCTCCTGCCAGGGGGCAGATACGCAGTATTTT.

This clonotype appeared a few times. The genes are TRBV5-3 and TRBJ2-7; D possibly uses TRBD1 or TRBD2 (6 bases each). TRBV5-3 is sorted into the ORF group, with uncertain function. Trimming shortened V by 8 bases and J by 4 bases, and 22 bases separated the two germline ends. The CDR3 contains 15 residues. The CDR3 bases are TGTGCCAGCAGCCTCGAAGGGGGAGGCAGATACGAGCAGTACTTC. Translating it yields CASSLEGGGRYEQYF.